A single sample gave rise to the 11 T cell receptor beta chains below, sequenced in a study of T cells in Graves' hyperthyroidism and ophthalmopathy. TCR beta CDR3 region amplification was performed from RNA transcripts. The primer set for the first-round RT-PCR of the TCR CDR3 was HTBI. MiXCR was run by TCRdb on the multiplex PCR reads, yielding one entry per CDR3 protein. The sample records roughly 500,000 distinct CDR3 sequences, 40% to 50% being singletons. Input material: peripheral blood or thyroid tissue (not recorded which). The receptors originated from an adult woman with Graves' disease, either hyperthyroidism or ophthalmopathy (not recorded which).

On this clonotype itself: Since a much larger clone is just one base distant, this may be a read error. J is TRBJ1-6 and V is TRBV5-2. TRBV5-2 is a known pseudogene. The CDR3 sequence is 16 residues long. The CDR3 protein is CASNEQRSSYNSPLHF. Here the CDR3 DNA reads TGTGCCAGCAACGAACAGAGGAGCTCCTATAATTCACCCCTCCACTTT.

The chain carries TRBV9 and TRBJ1-1; 9 bases agree with TRBD1. The V and J ends lost 7 bases and 0 bases, in that order; junction bases with no gene match: 13. The CDR3 sequence is 17 residues long. CDR1 and CDR2 from the germline V gene are SGDLS and YYNGEE. The CDR3 is CASSEVGQGGVNTEAFF. As DNA, the CDR3 is TGTGCCAGCTCCGAGGTGGGACAGGGTGGCGTGAACACTGAAGCTTTCTTT.

This clonotype appeared a single time. V is TRBV7-2 and J is TRBJ2-7; 7 nucleotides line up with TRBD2. The end of the DNA fits TRBJ2-1 better, so the J call may be wrong. Germline CDR1 is SGHTA and CDR2 is FQGNSA. CDR3 length: 16 amino acids. CDR3 sequence (DNA): TGTGCCAGCAGCTTGATGGGAGGGATTTATGACAATGAGCAGTTCTTC. Amino acids: CASSLMGGIYDNEQFF.

In its sample, this clonotype was seen many times. V gene TRBV29-1 combines with J gene TRBJ1-1, with D possibly TRBD1 on 5 matching bases. V lost 7 bases and J 1 base, leaving 13 bases between the germline ends. CDR3 length equals 13 residues. CDR1 is SQVTM, CDR2 ANQGSEA, per germline. CDR3 DNA: TGCAGCGCACCGGGACCTACGAACACTGAAGCTTTCTTT. Amino acids: CSAPGPTNTEAFF.

This clonotype showed up many times. V gene TRBV11-1 combines with J gene TRBJ2-5; the D is unclear. Trimming stripped 5 bases from V and 1 base from J, with 17 bases between. The CDR3 contains 16 residues. CDR1 is SGHAT, CDR2 FQDESV, per germline (reference sequence). The DNA of the CDR3 is TGTGCCAGCAGCCCAAAGGGCTCATGGGGCCAAGAGACCCAGTACTTC. Residues: CASSPKGSWGQETQYF.

Ten or more counts support this clonotype. The rearrangement uses TRBV20-1 and TRBJ2-7; D gene ambiguous. Trimming stripped 1 base from V and 2 bases from J, with 15 bases between. CDR3 length: 15 residues. The V gene's germline CDR1 is DFQATT and CDR2 SNEGSKA (reference sequence). The CDR3 nucleotides read TGCAGTGCTAGAGCCCCTGCGGCCGACCCCTACGAGCAGTACTTC. As protein: CSARAPAADPYEQYF.

This clonotype was counted many times. The chain carries TRBV20-1 and TRBJ2-2, with D unresolved. The length of the CDR3 is 12 residues. Germline CDR1 and CDR2: DFQATT and SNEGSKA (reference sequence). V was trimmed by 4 bases and J by 5 bases, leaving 8 bases between them. Here the CDR3 DNA reads TGCAGTGCTAACCAAGGTACCGGGGAGCTGTTTTTT. Amino acid sequence: CSANQGTGELFF.

On this clonotype itself: This may be a read error, as it is one base from a much larger clone. V gene TRBV5-4 combines with J gene TRBJ2-2; D gene unclear. V dropped 4 bases and J dropped 5 bases, with 15 bases sitting between them. The CDR3 is 15 amino acids. Germline values: CDR1 SGHNT, CDR2 YYREEE (reference sequence). The CDR3 DNA reads TGTGCCAGCAGCCCACGACTGGGTAAAACCGGGGAGCTGTTTTTT. This sequence encodes CASSPRLGKTGELFF. Full variable domain (rest looked up from reference TRBV5-4 and TRBJ2-2): ETGVTQSPTHLIKTRGQQVTLRCSSQSGHNTVSWYQQALGQGPQFIFQYYREEENGRGNFPPRFSGLQFPNYSSELNVNALELDDSALYLCASSPRLGKTGELFFGEGSRLTVL.

Regarding this clonotype: The CDR3 end shows no conserved phenylalanine or tryptophan, and so a read error is likely. The DNA is left out, because the CDR3 cannot be placed on it with certainty; the CDR3 is given as TCRdb lists it. CDR3 loop: CASSIDRD. The rearrangement joins TRBV19 to TRBJ1-5. The CDR3 has 8 residues if both end residues are counted. In germline, CDR1 is LNHDA, CDR2 SQIVND (reference sequence).

This clonotype has ten or more counts. CDR3 nucleotides: TGTGCCAGCAGTGAGGTGACGGAGAGGCAGCCCCAGCATTTT. Encoded protein: CASSEVTERQPQHF. This sequence joins TRBV6-1 and TRBJ1-5; the D is unclear. Germline V gene data show CDR1 as MNHNS and CDR2 as SASEGT. The CDR3 spans 14 residues. Deletions cut 3 bases from V and 7 bases from J, with 13 bases between.

This clonotype was seen ten or more times. The J gene is TRBJ2-5, the V gene TRBV12-5, with 11 nucleotides matching TRBD2. The CDR3 length is 13 residues. The V gene end was trimmed by 6 bases and the J gene end by 3 bases; junction bases not matched to a gene: 0. The germline V gene encodes CDR1 LGHNT and CDR2 FRNRAP. CDR3 sequence reads: CASGLAGEETQYF. The CDR3 DNA is TGTGCTAGTGGACTAGCGGGAGAAGAGACCCAGTACTTC.